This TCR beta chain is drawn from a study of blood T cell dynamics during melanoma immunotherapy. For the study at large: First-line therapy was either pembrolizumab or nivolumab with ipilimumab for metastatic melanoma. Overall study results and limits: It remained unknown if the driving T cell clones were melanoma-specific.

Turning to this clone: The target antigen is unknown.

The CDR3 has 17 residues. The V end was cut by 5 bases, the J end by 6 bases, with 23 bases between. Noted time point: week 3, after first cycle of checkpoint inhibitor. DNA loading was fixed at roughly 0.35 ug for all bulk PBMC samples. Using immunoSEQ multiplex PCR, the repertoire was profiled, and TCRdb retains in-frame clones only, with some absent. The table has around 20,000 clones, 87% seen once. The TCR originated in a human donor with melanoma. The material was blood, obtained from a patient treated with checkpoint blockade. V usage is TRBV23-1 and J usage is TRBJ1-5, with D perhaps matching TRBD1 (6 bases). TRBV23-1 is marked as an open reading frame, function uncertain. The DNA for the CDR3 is TGCGCCAGCAGTTTAGGTCCTCAGGGGCTCGAAAGTCAGCCCCAGCATTTT. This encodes CASSLGPQGLESQPQHF.